This TCR beta chain was sequenced during a study of blood T cells in healthy people across ages. Study-wide results and limits: Observed TCR beta diversity per million T cells went down as age went up. This fall followed a roughly linear course with age. CMV status of donors was not determined, possibly confounding expanded clonotype changes.

Only one count was recorded for this clonotype. Its antigen is currently unknown. Compared with germline, one end of the junction differs, possibly owing to a read error. Primers used in a second PCR of roughly 7 to 12 cycles were a sample-barcoded 5' primer and a J-beta primer mix. Each TCR beta cDNA got a 12-nucleotide random molecular identifier. MiXCR, applied by TCRdb to the 5' RACE reads, yields one record per CDR3 protein. The profile covers 1.6 million or so distinct CDR3 sequences, with about 35% appearing a single time and about 11% taken by the ten largest. This sequence originates from a woman in her 30s in good health. Sequenced material: blood.

The DNA of the CDR3 is TGCGCCGGCAGCCTCCTCGGGGCAACCCTTTTGGATTCACTCCTCCACTTT. Its translation: CAGSLLGATLLDSLLHF. V and J are TRBV5-1 and TRBJ1-6, with D perhaps matching TRBD1 (5 bases). The CDR3 sequence is 17 residues long. Germline assignment: CDR1 SGHRS and CDR2 YFSETQ.